This T cell receptor (beta chain) was obtained from a study of blood T cell repertoires in COVID-19. Study-level information: Sources were T cells, B-cell-depleted T cells, or PBMCs; the material itself was cDNA or gDNA.

Produced via immunoSEQ multiplex PCR; TCRdb's table is partial and in-frame only. The table lists about 130,000 clones, 78% of them singletons. Symptom resolution, clearance, or two negative PCRs marked donors in Cohort 3 as recovered. There are 13 residues in the CDR3. Germline trimming cut 6 bases from V and 6 bases from J; bases unmatched to any gene: 7. Germline V gene lookup returns CDR1 MDHEN and CDR2 SYDVKM. Sequencing was carried out using PBMCs or T cells enriched from blood (not recorded which). The clonotype was recovered from a woman aged 45-65 years who had recovered from COVID-19. The V call is TRBV28, the J call TRBJ1-2; 7 nucleotides agree with TRBD1. This chain's CDR3 is CASRPPGGHGYTF. CDR3 bases: TGTGCCAGCAGACCGCCAGGGGGGCATGGCTACACCTTC.